This entry describes one TCR beta chain. Antigen: not known. Trimming removed 3 bases at V and 3 bases at J, with 14 bases between. The CDR3 runs to 15 residues. CDR1 is ENHRY, CDR2 SYGVKD, per germline. This sample stems from a study of T-cell memory formation after mild COVID-19. Study-level results: Clones contracting across day 15 to 85 had a balanced CD4/CD8 profile; later expanding clones leaned CD4+. Mainly in CM and EM were contracting CD4+ clones; CD8+ were in EMRA. In second-wave clones peaking day 37, SARS-CoV-2 specificity remained unconfirmed.

Researchers used 5'RACE with constant-segment primers to make TCR alpha and TCR beta cDNA libraries that carry sample barcodes and UMIs. MiXCR, run by TCRdb on the 5' RACE reads, gives a single entry per CDR3 protein. Seen here are more than 250,000 distinct CDR3 sequences, approximately 15% observed once, and the top ten hold around a fifth. This TCR came from a man younger than 35 who had mild COVID-19 (a few samples of this study predate the infection). Cell type and time point are not known. The genes are TRBV10-3 and TRBJ2-5, with a tentative D call TRBD2 (5 bases). The sequencing input was PBMCs or a T cell subset sorted from them (not recorded which). CDR3 sequence: CAISDPAATKETQYF. DNA for the CDR3: TGTGCCATCAGTGATCCAGCGGCCACGAAAGAGACCCAGTACTTC.